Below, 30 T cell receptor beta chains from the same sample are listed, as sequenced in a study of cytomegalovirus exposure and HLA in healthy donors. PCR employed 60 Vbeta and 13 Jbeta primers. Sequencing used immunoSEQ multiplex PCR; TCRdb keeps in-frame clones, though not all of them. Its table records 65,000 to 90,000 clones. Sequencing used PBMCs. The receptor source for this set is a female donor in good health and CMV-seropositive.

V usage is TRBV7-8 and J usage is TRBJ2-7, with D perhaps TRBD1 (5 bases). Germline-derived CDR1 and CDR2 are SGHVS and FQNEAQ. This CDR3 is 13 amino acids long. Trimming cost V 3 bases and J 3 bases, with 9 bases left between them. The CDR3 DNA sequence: TGTGCCAGCAGCTTGAGAACAGGCTACGAGCAGTACTTC. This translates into CASSLRTGYEQYF.

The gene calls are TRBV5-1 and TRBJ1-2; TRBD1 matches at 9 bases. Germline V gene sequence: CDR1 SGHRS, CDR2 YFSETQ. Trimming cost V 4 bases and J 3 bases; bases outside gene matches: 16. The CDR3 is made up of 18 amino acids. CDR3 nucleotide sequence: TGCGCCAGCAGCCCTAGGAGCGAACAGGGGGCGGAGGACTATGGCTACACCTTC. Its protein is CASSPRSEQGAEDYGYTF. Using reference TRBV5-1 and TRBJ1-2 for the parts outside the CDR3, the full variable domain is KAGVTQTPRYLIKTRGQQVTLSCSPISGHRSVSWYQQTPGQGLQFLFEYFSETQRNKGNFPGRFSGRQFSNSRSEMNVSTLELGDSALYLCASSPRSEQGAEDYGYTFGSGTRLTVV.

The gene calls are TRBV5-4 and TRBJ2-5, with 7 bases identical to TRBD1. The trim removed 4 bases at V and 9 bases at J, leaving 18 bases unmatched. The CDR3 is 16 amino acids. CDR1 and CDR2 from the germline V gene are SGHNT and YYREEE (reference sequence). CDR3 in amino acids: CASSAGTAIRNLAQYF. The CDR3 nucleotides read TGTGCCAGCAGCGCAGGGACAGCCATCCGCAATTTGGCCCAGTACTTC.

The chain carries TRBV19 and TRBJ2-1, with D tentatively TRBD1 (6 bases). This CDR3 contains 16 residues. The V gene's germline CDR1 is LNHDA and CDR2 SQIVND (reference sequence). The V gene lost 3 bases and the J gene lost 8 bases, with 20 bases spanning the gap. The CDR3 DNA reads TGTGCCAGTAGTATTGACCGCGGGCAGGGGTTCGATGAGCAGTTCTTC. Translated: CASSIDRGQGFDEQFF.

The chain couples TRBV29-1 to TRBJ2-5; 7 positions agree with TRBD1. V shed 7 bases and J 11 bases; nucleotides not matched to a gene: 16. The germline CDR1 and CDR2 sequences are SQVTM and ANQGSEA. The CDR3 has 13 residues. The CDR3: CSGLKTGSQEQYF. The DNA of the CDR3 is TGCAGCGGCCTAAAGACAGGGAGTCAAGAGCAGTACTTC.

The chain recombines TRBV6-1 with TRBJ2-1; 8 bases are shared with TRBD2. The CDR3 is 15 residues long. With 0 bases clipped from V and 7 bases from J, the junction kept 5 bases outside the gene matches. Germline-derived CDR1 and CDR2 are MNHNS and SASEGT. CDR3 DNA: TGTGCCAGCAGTGAAGCGGCGGGAGGCCTAAATGAGCAGTTCTTC. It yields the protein CASSEAAGGLNEQFF.

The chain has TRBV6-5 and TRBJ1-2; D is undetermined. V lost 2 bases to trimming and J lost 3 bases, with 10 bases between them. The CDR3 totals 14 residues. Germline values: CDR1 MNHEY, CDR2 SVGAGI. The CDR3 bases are TGTGCCAGCAGTTACCGGAGGTATGACTATGGCTACACCTTC. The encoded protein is CASSYRRYDYGYTF.

The chain's CDR3 is CASSSGPAGQIYGYTF. The CDR3 DNA reads as TGCGCCAGCAGCTCGGGCCCGGCGGGACAGATTTATGGCTACACCTTC. The V and J genes are TRBV5-1 and TRBJ1-2; 7 bases map to TRBD1. J lost 5 bases, V lost 3 bases, and 13 bases had no gene match. The germline V gene has CDR1 SGHRS and CDR2 YFSETQ. The CDR3 consists of 16 residues.

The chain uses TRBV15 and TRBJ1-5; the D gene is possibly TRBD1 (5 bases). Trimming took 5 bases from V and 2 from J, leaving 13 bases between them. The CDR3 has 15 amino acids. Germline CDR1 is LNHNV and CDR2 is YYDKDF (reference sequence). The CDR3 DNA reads TGTGCCACCAGCGGATCAGGGTTTGGCAATCAGCCCCAGCATTTT. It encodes CATSGSGFGNQPQHF.

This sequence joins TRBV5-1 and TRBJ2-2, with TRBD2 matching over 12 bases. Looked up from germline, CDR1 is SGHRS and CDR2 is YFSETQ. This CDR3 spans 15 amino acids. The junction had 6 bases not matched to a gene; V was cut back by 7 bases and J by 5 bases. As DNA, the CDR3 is TGCGCCAGCTCTATTCTAGCGGGAGGGACCGGGGAGCTGTTTTTT. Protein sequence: CASSILAGGTGELFF.

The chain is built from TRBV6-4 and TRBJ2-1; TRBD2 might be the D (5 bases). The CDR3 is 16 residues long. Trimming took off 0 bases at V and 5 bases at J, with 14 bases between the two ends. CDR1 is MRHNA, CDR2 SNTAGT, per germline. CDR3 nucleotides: TGTGCCAGCAGTGACTCAGAAGCGGCTCCCGACAATGAGCAGTTCTTC. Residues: CASSDSEAAPDNEQFF.

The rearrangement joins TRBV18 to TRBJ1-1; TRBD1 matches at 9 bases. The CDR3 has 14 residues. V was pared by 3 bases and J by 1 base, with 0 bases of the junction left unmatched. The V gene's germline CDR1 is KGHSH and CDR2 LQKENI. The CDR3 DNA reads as TGTGCCAGCTCACCGGGACAGGGGAACACTGAAGCTTTCTTT. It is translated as CASSPGQGNTEAFF. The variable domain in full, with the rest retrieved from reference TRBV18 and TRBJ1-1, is NAGVMQNPRHLVRRRGQEARLRCSPMKGHSHVYWYRQLPEEGLKFMVYLQKENIIDESGMPKERFSAEFPKEGPSILRIQQVVRGDSAAYFCASSPGQGNTEAFFGQGTRLTVV.

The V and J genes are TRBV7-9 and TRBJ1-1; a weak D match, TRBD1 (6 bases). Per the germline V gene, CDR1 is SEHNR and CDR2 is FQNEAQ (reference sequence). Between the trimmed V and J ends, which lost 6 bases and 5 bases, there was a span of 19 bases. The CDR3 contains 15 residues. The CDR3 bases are TGTGCCAGCAGGGGGAACAGGGAGCTTCGGACTGAAGCTTTCTTT. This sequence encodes CASRGNRELRTEAFF.

This CDR3 reads CATSDGTLVYEQYF. The CDR3 coding sequence is TGTGCCACCAGCGACGGGACACTAGTCTACGAGCAGTACTTC. This chain links TRBV15 with TRBJ2-7; weak D call: TRBD1 (6 bases). The germline CDR1 and CDR2 sequences are LNHNV and YYDKDF (reference sequence). Trimming removed 5 bases at V and 3 bases at J, with 14 bases between. The CDR3 spans 14 residues.

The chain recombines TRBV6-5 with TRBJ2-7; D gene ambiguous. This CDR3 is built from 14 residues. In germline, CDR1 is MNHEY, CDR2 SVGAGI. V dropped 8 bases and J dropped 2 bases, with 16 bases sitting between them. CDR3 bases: TGTGCCAGCCGGTTGGCACCCAGCGCCTACGAGCAGTACTTC. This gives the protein CASRLAPSAYEQYF.

This chain's CDR3 is CASSLGSFGGYTF. CDR3 coding DNA: TGTGCCAGCAGCCTAGGGAGTTTCGGGGGCTACACCTTC. The rearrangement joins TRBV28 to TRBJ1-2; D gene ambiguous. This CDR3 is built from 13 residues. Germline CDR1 reads MDHEN; CDR2 reads SYDVKM. Trimming shortened V by 6 bases and J by 8 bases, and 16 bases separated the two germline ends.

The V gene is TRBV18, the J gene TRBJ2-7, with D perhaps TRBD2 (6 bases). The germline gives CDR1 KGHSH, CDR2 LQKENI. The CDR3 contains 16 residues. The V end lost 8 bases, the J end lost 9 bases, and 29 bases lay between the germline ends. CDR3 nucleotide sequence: TGTGCCAGCGCCTTAACGGCGGAGGGAGATGTCAGCGGGCAGTACTTC. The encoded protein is CASALTAEGDVSGQYF.

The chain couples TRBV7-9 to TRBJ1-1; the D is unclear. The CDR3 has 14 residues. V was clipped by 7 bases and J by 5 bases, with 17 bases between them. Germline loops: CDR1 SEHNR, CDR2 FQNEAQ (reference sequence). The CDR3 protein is CASMEGGVRTEAFF. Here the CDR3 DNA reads TGTGCCAGCATGGAGGGCGGTGTACGAACTGAAGCTTTCTTT.

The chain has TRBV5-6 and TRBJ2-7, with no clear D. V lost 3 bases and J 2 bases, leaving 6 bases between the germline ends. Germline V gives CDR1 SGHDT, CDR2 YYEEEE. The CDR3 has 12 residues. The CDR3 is CASSSGTYEQYF. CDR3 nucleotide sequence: TGTGCCAGCAGCTCCGGTACCTACGAGCAGTACTTC.

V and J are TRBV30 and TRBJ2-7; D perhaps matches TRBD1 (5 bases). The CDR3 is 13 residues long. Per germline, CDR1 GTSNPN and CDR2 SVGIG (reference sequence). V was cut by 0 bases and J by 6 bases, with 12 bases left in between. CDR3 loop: CAWSVGAGSEQYF. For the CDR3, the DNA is TGTGCCTGGAGTGTAGGGGCAGGGTCCGAGCAGTACTTC.

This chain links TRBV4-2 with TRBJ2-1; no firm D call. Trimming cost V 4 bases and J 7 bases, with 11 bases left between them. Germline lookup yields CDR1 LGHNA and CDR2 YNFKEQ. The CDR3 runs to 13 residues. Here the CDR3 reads CASSLYISNEQFF. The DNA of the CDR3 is TGTGCCAGCAGCCTGTATATATCGAATGAGCAGTTCTTC.

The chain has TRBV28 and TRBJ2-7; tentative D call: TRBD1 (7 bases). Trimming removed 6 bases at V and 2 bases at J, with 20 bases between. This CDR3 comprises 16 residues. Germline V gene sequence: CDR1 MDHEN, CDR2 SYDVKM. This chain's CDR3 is CASSSGGGENPYEQYF. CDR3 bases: TGTGCCAGCAGCTCAGGAGGGGGCGAAAACCCCTACGAGCAGTACTTC.

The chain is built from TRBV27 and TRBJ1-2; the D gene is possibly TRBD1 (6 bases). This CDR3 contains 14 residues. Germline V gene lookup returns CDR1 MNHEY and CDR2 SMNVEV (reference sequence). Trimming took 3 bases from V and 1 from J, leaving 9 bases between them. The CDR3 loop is CASSFNRDNYGYTF. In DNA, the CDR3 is TGTGCCAGCAGTTTCAACAGGGATAACTATGGCTACACCTTC.

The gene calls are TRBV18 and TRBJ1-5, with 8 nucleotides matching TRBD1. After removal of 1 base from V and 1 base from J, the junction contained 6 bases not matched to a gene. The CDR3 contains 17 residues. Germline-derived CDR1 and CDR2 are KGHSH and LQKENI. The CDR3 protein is CASSPLAGGLSNQPQHF. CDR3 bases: TGTGCCAGCTCACCACTCGCAGGGGGCTTGAGCAATCAGCCCCAGCATTTT.

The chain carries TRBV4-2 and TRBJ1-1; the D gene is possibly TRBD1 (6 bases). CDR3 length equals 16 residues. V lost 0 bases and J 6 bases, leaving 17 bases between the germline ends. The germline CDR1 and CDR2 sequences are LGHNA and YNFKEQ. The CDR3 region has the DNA TGTGCCAGCAGCCAAGATCAGGGGCCCCCCCCCGCTGAAGCTTTCTTT. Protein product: CASSQDQGPPPAEAFF.

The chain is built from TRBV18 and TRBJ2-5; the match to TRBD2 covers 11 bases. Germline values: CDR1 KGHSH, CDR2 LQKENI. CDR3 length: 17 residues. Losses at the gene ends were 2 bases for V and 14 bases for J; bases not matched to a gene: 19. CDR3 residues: CASSPDTGLADPRDQYF. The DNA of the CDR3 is TGTGCCAGCTCACCAGATACGGGACTAGCGGACCCCAGGGATCAATACTTC.

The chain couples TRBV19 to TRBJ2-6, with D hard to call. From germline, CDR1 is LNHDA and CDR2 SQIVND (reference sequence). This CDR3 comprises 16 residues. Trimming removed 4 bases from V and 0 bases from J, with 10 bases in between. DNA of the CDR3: TGTGCCAGTAGTACGCGACAAACCTCTGGGGCCAACGTCCTGACTTTC. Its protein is CASSTRQTSGANVLTF.

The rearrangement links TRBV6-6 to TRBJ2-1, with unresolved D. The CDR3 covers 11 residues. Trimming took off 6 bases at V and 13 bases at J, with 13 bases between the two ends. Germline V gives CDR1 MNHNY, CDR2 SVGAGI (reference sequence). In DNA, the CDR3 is TGTGCCAGCAGAACCGCACAGCACCAGTTCTTC. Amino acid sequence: CASRTAQHQFF.

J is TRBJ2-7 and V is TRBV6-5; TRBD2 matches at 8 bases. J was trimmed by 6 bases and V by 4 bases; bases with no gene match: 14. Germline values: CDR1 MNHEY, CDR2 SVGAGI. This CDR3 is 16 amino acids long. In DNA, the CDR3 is TGTGCCAGCAGTTCAAATAGCGGGGCCCCTCCTTTCGAGCAGTACTTC. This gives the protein CASSSNSGAPPFEQYF.

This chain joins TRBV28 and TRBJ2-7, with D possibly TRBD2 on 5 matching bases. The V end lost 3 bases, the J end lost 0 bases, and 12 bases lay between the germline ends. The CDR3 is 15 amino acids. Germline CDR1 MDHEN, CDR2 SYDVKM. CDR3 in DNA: TGTGCCAGCAGTTTTTATGCAGGAGGCTCCTACGAGCAGTACTTC. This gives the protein CASSFYAGGSYEQYF.